Listed here are 30 T cell receptor beta chains from one sample, sequenced in a study of T cell repertoires in cytomegalovirus infection. In TCRdb, the reads were re-called with MiXCR into one record per CDR3 protein. The sample lists about 110,000 distinct CDR3 sequences, about 30% occurring once. These receptors' antigens are unknown. The sequenced sample was CD8+ T cells from cultured PBMCs, obtained from culture after CMV antigen stimulation. These receptors came from a human donor in good health (CMV status not recorded). Some clones in this sample may be carry-over from other donors' samples.

This clonotype was counted between two and nine times. V gene TRBV10-3 combines with J gene TRBJ2-7; D is unclear. This CDR3 region has 12 residues. From germline, CDR1 is ENHRY and CDR2 SYGVKD. V was pared by 0 bases and J by 7 bases, with 7 bases between. CDR3: CAISESNREQYF. DNA for the CDR3: TGTGCCATCAGTGAGTCAAACAGAGAGCAGTACTTC.

This chain joins TRBV12-3 or TRBV12-4 and TRBJ1-1, with D unresolved. V was pared by 1 base and J by 11 bases, with 11 bases between. The CDR3 consists of 12 residues. The CDR3 DNA reads as TGTGCCAGCAGTTTAGGGGCCGTTGACGCTTTCTTT. This encodes CASSLGAVDAFF.

This clonotype has only a few counts. The chain combines TRBV5-1 with TRBJ2-7; tentatively, D is TRBD2 (7 bases). The CDR3 is 13 residues long. From germline, CDR1 is SGHRS and CDR2 YFSETQ. Trimming took off 2 bases at V and 5 bases at J, with 11 bases between the two ends. The CDR3 coding sequence is TGCGCCAGCAGCTTTGGGGGGGGCGACGAGCAGTACTTC. Residues: CASSFGGGDEQYF.

The genes are TRBV12-3 or TRBV12-4 and TRBJ1-5, with 10 bases lining up with TRBD1. The V segment lost 5 bases and the J segment 3 bases; nucleotides outside the gene matches: 10. The CDR3 totals 17 residues. The CDR3, as DNA: TGTGCCAGCAGTGGGGACAGGGGAGGGGATTTCAATCAGCCCCAGCATTTT. As protein: CASSGDRGGDFNQPQHF.

This sequence joins TRBV7-9 and TRBJ1-1; the D gene is possibly TRBD1 (6 bases). This CDR3 is built from 16 residues. V lost 0 bases, J lost 0 bases, and 11 bases lay in between. Germline V gene sequence: CDR1 SEHNR, CDR2 FQNEAQ (reference sequence). The CDR3 protein is CASSLAGGTMNTEAFF. For the CDR3, the DNA is TGTGCCAGCAGCTTAGCGGGCGGGACAATGAACACTGAAGCTTTCTTT.

The chain employs TRBV4-1 and TRBJ2-1, with D perhaps being TRBD1 or TRBD2 (5 bases each). Germline CDR1 reads MGHRA; CDR2 reads YSYEKL. CDR3 size: 15 residues. V shed 3 bases and J shed 5 bases, with 14 bases lying between them. The CDR3 nucleotides read TGCGCCAGCAGCCACCCCACCGGGACGGACAATGAGCAGTTCTTC. Residues: CASSHPTGTDNEQFF.

This rearrangement joins TRBV6-1 to TRBJ2-1, with 9 bases fitting TRBD2. There are 15 residues in the CDR3. The junction had 0 bases not matched to a gene; V was cut back by 0 bases and J by 3 bases. CDR1 is MNHNS, CDR2 SASEGT, per germline. CDR3 amino acids: CASSEASGGYNEQFF. DNA for the CDR3: TGTGCCAGCAGTGAAGCTAGCGGGGGCTACAATGAGCAGTTCTTC.

At least ten counts were recorded for this clonotype. The V gene is TRBV5-1, the J gene TRBJ1-2, with a tentative D call TRBD1 (6 bases). V was cut by 1 base and J by 6 bases, with 13 bases left in between. The CDR3 is made up of 14 amino acids. Per the germline V gene, CDR1 is SGHRS and CDR2 is YFSETQ. CDR3 DNA: TGCGCCAGCAGCTTGAAACAGGGATTTGATGGCTACACCTTC. Amino acid sequence: CASSLKQGFDGYTF.

In this sample, this clonotype turned up many times. The rearrangement joins TRBV12-3 or TRBV12-4 to TRBJ2-5; no reliable D call. With 7 bases removed from V and 7 bases from J, the gap between germline ends came to 13 bases. This CDR3 is 12 amino acids long. This CDR3 reads CASTGQEGTQYF. The CDR3 DNA is TGTGCCAGCACGGGTCAAGAAGGGACCCAGTACTTC.

This clonotype was recorded many times. The CDR3 DNA follows: TGTGCCAGCAGTGAATTCGTCTCTGCTAACTATGGCTACACCTTC. Residues: CASSEFVSANYGYTF. The chain uses TRBV2 and TRBJ1-2; no definite D call. V was shortened by 2 bases and J by 0 bases, with 10 bases between the two germline ends. CDR1 and CDR2 from the germline V gene are SNHLY and FYNNEI. This CDR3 is 15 amino acids long.

The genes are TRBV24-1 and TRBJ2-1; D is unclear. The length of the CDR3 is 12 residues. V was trimmed by 3 bases and J by 7 bases, leaving 6 bases between them. The germline gives CDR1 KGHDR, CDR2 SFDVKD. The CDR3 sequence is CATSDTGNEQFF. As DNA, the CDR3 is TGTGCCACCAGTGATACCGGGAATGAGCAGTTCTTC.

This clonotype was seen only a few times. The chain links TRBV5-5 to TRBJ2-3, with 7 nucleotides matching TRBD1. The trim removed 4 bases at V and 0 bases at J, leaving 8 bases unmatched. This CDR3 spans 16 amino acids. Per the germline V gene, CDR1 is SGHKS and CDR2 is YYEKEE (reference sequence). The CDR3 loop is CASSPGTVRSTDTQYF. DNA of the CDR3: TGTGCCAGCAGCCCCGGGACAGTTAGAAGCACAGATACGCAGTATTTT.

This chain uses TRBV4-1 with TRBJ2-1; D is uncertain. The V and J ends lost 4 bases and 4 bases respectively, with 5 bases between them. Germline-derived CDR1 and CDR2 are MGHRA and YSYEKL. There are 12 residues in the CDR3. The CDR3 reads CASSPKYNEQFF. In DNA form, the CDR3 reads TGCGCCAGCAGCCCTAAGTACAATGAGCAGTTCTTC.

The genes are TRBV12-3 or TRBV12-4 and TRBJ2-1, with 8 bases that match TRBD2. V dropped 7 bases and J dropped 8; count of bases not matched to a gene: 7. The CDR3 has 13 amino acids. The CDR3 nucleotides read TGTGCCAGCAACCTAGCGGGTGGGGATGAGCAGTTCTTC. Translated: CASNLAGGDEQFF.

The chain recombines TRBV27 with TRBJ1-6; TRBD1 might be the D (5 bases). Trimming took off 5 bases at V and 4 bases at J, with 15 bases between the two ends. Germline V gene sequence: CDR1 MNHEY, CDR2 SMNVEV (reference sequence). The CDR3 loop spans 16 amino acids. The CDR3 loop reads CASSASFGAYNSPLHF. CDR3 nucleotides: TGTGCCAGCAGTGCTTCATTCGGGGCTTATAATTCACCCCTCCACTTT.

This clonotype was picked up many times. The chain combines TRBV7-8 with TRBJ2-3, with 9 nucleotides matching TRBD1. Germline V gene sequence: CDR1 SGHVS, CDR2 FQNEAQ. This CDR3 contains 18 residues. J gave up 2 bases and V 5 bases, and 14 bases lay outside the gene matches. As DNA, the CDR3 is TGTGCCAGCAGCCGGGACAGGGCATTGACCAGAAACACAGATACGCAGTATTTT. Translated, it gives CASSRDRALTRNTDTQYF.

This clonotype was found a few times. The CDR3 loop reads CASSQDLGRLGTNYGYTF. The CDR3 bases are TGCGCCAGCAGCCAAGACCTTGGTCGGTTAGGGACCAACTATGGCTACACCTTC. The gene calls are TRBV4-1 and TRBJ1-2, with a tentative D call TRBD1 (5 bases). This CDR3 comprises 18 residues. Germline-derived CDR1 and CDR2 are MGHRA and YSYEKL. The ends were cut back, 0 bases at V and 2 bases at J, with 19 bases in the middle.

There are a few counts of this clonotype. The rearrangement joins TRBV20-1 to TRBJ2-7; unclear D gene. There are 13 residues in the CDR3. Germline V gene sequence: CDR1 DFQATT, CDR2 SNEGSKA (reference sequence). The germline V and J ends were trimmed by 6 bases and 5 bases, with 17 bases remaining between them. CDR3 DNA: TGCAGTGCAAGCAGCCTTCTCGCCCACGAGCAGTACTTC. As protein: CSASSLLAHEQYF.

The chain has TRBV19 and TRBJ1-2; TRBD1 matches at 7 bases. The J segment lost 4 bases and the V segment lost 6 bases, leaving 11 bases of the junction unmatched. In germline, CDR1 is LNHDA, CDR2 SQIVND (reference sequence). There are 15 residues in the CDR3. The CDR3 sequence is CASSFMGQFLYGYTF. The CDR3 DNA reads TGTGCCAGTAGCTTCATGGGACAGTTCCTCTATGGCTACACCTTC.

This chain joins TRBV9 and TRBJ2-5, with D possibly TRBD1 on 5 matching bases. With 3 bases removed from V and 1 base from J, the gap between germline ends came to 7 bases. The CDR3 consists of 13 residues. CDR1 SGDLS and CDR2 YYNGEE come from the germline V gene. The CDR3, as DNA: TGTGCCAGCAGCGAAGACAGCCAAGAGACCCAGTACTTC. Translating gives CASSEDSQETQYF.

This CDR3 is CASSSPAGQPQHF. The CDR3 DNA follows: TGTGCCAGCAGCTCCCCGGCTGGTCAGCCCCAGCATTTT. The rearrangement joins TRBV7-4 to TRBJ1-5; D gene ambiguous. The germline V gene has CDR1 SGHVT and CDR2 SQSDAQ. The V gene lost 4 bases and the J gene lost 6 bases, with 10 bases spanning the gap. CDR3 length: 13 residues.

The rearrangement uses TRBV12-3 or TRBV12-4 and TRBJ2-1; the D is unclear. The V gene lost 5 bases and the J gene lost 0 bases, with 17 bases spanning the gap. The CDR3 has 17 residues. The CDR3: CASSLVVGAYSYNEQFF. CDR3 nucleotide sequence: TGTGCCAGCAGTCTAGTAGTTGGCGCCTACTCCTACAATGAGCAGTTCTTC.

The genes are TRBV6-8 and TRBJ2-5; 8 bases match TRBD2. The CDR3 totals 16 residues. Trimming took 2 bases from V and 5 from J; bases not matched to a gene: 10. Germline V gene data show CDR1 as MNHGY and CDR2 as SAAAGT. The CDR3 spells CASSYTGTRGVETQYF. The CDR3, as DNA: TGTGCCAGCAGTTACACGGGGACTAGAGGGGTCGAGACCCAGTACTTC.

The rearrangement joins TRBV20-1 to TRBJ1-6; D unresolved. In germline, CDR1 is DFQATT, CDR2 SNEGSKA (reference sequence). Between the trimmed V and J ends, which lost 0 bases and 0 bases, there was a span of 3 bases. This CDR3 comprises 14 residues. CDR3 nucleotide sequence: TGCAGTGCTAGAGATCCCTCCTATAATTCACCCCTCCACTTT. Translation: CSARDPSYNSPLHF.

V and J are TRBV20-1 and TRBJ1-2; 7 bases are shared with TRBD1. Germline V gives CDR1 DFQATT, CDR2 SNEGSKA (reference sequence). V dropped 3 bases and J dropped 3; count of bases not matched to a gene: 4. The CDR3 consists of 13 residues. The CDR3 coding sequence is TGCAGTGCTAGGCGCGGGACAGACTATGGCTACACCTTC. Its translation is CSARRGTDYGYTF.

The chain links TRBV13 to TRBJ1-2, with D perhaps matching TRBD1 (5 bases). CDR1 is PRHDT and CDR2 is FYEKMQ in the germline V gene (reference sequence). The length of the CDR3 is 14 residues. Between the trimmed V and J ends, which lost 5 bases and 3 bases, there was a span of 13 bases. CDR3 amino acids: CASSPGTGYYGYTF. CDR3 nucleotides: TGTGCCAGCAGCCCCGGGACCGGATACTATGGCTACACCTTC.

The chain links TRBV27 to TRBJ1-6; D unresolved. V was trimmed by 1 base and J by 0 bases, leaving 10 bases between them. Germline CDR1 MNHEY, CDR2 SMNVEV (reference sequence). The CDR3 length is 17 residues. The DNA for the CDR3 is TGTGCCAGCAGTTTATTGGATATCAGCTCCTATAATTCACCCCTCCACTTT. Translated: CASSLLDISSYNSPLHF.

The sample holds a few counts of this clonotype. This sequence joins TRBV20-1 and TRBJ2-2; the D gene is possibly TRBD1 (6 bases). Trimming shortened V by 6 bases and J by 1 base, and 9 bases separated the two germline ends. Germline V gene sequence: CDR1 DFQATT, CDR2 SNEGSKA (reference sequence). The CDR3 has 13 residues. In DNA form, the CDR3 reads TGCAGTGCCCAGGACAGGAACACCGGGGAGCTGTTTTTT. It is translated as CSAQDRNTGELFF.

There are many counts of this clonotype. The genes are TRBV20-1 and TRBJ2-3; D is possibly TRBD1 or TRBD2 (5 bases each). Germline CDR1 and CDR2: DFQATT and SNEGSKA (reference sequence). The CDR3 extends over 15 amino acids. V lost 0 bases and J lost 2, with 12 bases in between. The CDR3 DNA follows: TGCAGTGCTAGAGATTTCGAGGGGACCACAGATACGCAGTATTTT. This encodes CSARDFEGTTDTQYF.

This clonotype was counted ten times or more. The chain carries TRBV19 and TRBJ2-5; D unclear. This CDR3 comprises 12 residues. Germline assignment: CDR1 LNHDA and CDR2 SQIVND (reference sequence). V gave up 9 bases and J gave up 5 bases, with 13 bases separating them. The CDR3 protein is CASNQNSETQYF. The CDR3 DNA sequence: TGTGCCAGCAATCAGAATTCGGAGACCCAGTACTTC. Combining the CDR3 with reference TRBV19 and TRBJ2-5 gives the whole variable domain DGGITQSPKYLFRKEGQNVTLSCEQNLNHDAMYWYRQDPGQGLRLIYYSQIVNDFQKGDIAEGYSVSREKKESFPLTVTSAQKNPTAFYLCASNQNSETQYFGPGTRLLVL.